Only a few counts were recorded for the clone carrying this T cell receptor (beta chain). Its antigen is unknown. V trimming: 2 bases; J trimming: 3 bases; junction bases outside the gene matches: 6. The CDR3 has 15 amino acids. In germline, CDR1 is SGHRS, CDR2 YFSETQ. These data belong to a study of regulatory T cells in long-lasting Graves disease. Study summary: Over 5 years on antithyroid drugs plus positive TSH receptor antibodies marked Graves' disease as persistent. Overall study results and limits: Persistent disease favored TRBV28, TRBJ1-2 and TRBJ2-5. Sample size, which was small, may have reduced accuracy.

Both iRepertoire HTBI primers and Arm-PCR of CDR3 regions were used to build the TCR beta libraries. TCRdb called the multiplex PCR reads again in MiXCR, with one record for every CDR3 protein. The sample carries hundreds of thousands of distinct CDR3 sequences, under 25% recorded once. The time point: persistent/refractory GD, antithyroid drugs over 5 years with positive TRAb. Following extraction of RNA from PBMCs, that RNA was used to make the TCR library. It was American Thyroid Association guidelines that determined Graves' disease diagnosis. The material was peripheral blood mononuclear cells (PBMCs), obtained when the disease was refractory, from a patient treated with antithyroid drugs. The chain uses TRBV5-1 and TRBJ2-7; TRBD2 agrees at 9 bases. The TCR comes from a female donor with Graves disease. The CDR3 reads CASSLIAGANYEQYF. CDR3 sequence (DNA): TGCGCCAGCAGCTTAATAGCGGGAGCGAACTACGAGCAGTACTTC. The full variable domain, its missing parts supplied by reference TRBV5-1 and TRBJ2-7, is KAGVTQTPRYLIKTRGQQVTLSCSPISGHRSVSWYQQTPGQGLQFLFEYFSETQRNKGNFPGRFSGRQFSNSRSEMNVSTLELGDSALYLCASSLIAGANYEQYFGPGTRLTVT.